This TCR beta chain was sequenced for a study of blood T cell repertoires in COVID-19 (TCRdb year 2020). With regard to the full study: Samples from collaborators originated in the United States, Italy and Spain and spanned both the acute and convalescent phases of COVID-19. The material from the prospective study consisted of cDNA or gDNA derived from T cells, B-cell-depleted T cells, or PBMCs. Subjects who had been exposed to COVID-19, were actively infected with it, or had recovered from it provided the deeply sampled blood TCRbeta repertoires that made up the dataset. A freely available public database, intended as a resource for researchers studying the immune response to SARS-CoV-2, is where the repertoires were released. Samples came from the ongoing ImmuneRACE study (first 160 participants) plus 1,254 subjects from 6 global collaborators. A de-identified subject ID, COVID-19 status, age in years and sex were almost always included in the sample metadata. Where HLA class I and class II types were available, the types were taken from metadata supplied by the sample provider, not from assay-based typing. Broad study findings and their caveats: The amount of clinical and demographic metadata varied by source and participant and was provided uncurated.

This clone was detected only a few times. It lacks a known antigen. No much larger clone is present one base from it, and per-base qualities are unavailable. TCRbeta CDR3 regions were amplified from genomic DNA using the immunoSEQ Assay, a bias-controlled multiplex PCR. The original pipeline was this. The number of nucleated cells in each sample was estimated by amplification of reference gene primers within the assay. To quantify the absolute abundance of each unique TCRbeta CDR3 rearrangement, sequence reads were collapsed and filtered. For each sample, productive Simpson clonality was calculated as the square root of Simpson's diversity index over productive rearrangements. TCRdb stores this immuneACCESS table with in-frame sequences only. Part of the clones is absent; in the studies checked, under half of the shortfall reflects unresolved V genes, and no reason is known for the rest. V and J calls plus clone size are reproduced from that table; the DNA served to infer D and trimming. This sample lists under 300,000 clones; around 89% were detected once. The ten top clones hold approximately 9.5% of the sample.

Participants in the prospective study were aged about 18 to 89 years, lived in 24 United States geographic areas, and enrolled through a virtual design. In the prospective study, cohorts were assigned on the basis of participant-reported clinical history obtained from a screening survey and a study questionnaire. ImmuneRACE Cohort 3 recovered participants were defined by two consecutive negative NP/OP PCR tests, healthcare professional clearance, or symptom resolution. Mobile phlebotomists in the prospective study collected whole blood, serum and a nasopharyngeal or oropharyngeal swab from every participant. Participants in the prospective study had the option to provide additional blood draws and questionnaires over an approximately 2-month period. Before DNA extraction, blood samples from the prospective study were shipped at room temperature or frozen. This TCR came from a man aged 35-49 years who had recovered from COVID-19. The sample taken for sequencing was PBMCs or T cells enriched from blood (not recorded which).

The DNA sequence is as follows: TGTGCCAGCAGTTACAGGGGGACTGGAAACACCATATATTTT. Translated, this is CASSYRGTGNTIYF. This chain is built from TRBV25-1 and TRBJ1-3, with TRBD1 identical over 8 junction bases. Trimming leaves V shorter by 5 bases and J shorter by 2 bases, with the junction holding 2 bases beyond the gene matches. For CDR1 and CDR2, the germline V gene lists MGHDK and SYGVNS. The cysteine opens and the phenylalanine closes a CDR3 of 14 amino acids. Here the CDR3 DNA is all that survives: 42 bases in frame from base 1.